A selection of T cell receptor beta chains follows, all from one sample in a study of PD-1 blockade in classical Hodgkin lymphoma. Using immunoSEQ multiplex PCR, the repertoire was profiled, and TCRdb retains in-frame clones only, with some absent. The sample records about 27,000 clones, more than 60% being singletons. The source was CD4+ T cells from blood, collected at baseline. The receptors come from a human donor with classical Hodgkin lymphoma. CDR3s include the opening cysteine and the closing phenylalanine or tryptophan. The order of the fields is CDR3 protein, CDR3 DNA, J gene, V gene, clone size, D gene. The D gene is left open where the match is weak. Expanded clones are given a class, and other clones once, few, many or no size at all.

CAISVAPGLGDEKLFF,TGTGCCATCAGTGTCGCTCCGGGCTTGGGGGATGAAAAACTGTTTTTT,TRBJ1-4,TRBV10-3,-,-
CAIRAGTGYGYTF,TGTGCCATCAGGGCCGGGACGGGCTATGGCTACACCTTC,TRBJ1-2,TRBV10-3,few,-
CASRTGQGAGETQYF,TGTGCCAGCAGAACGGGCCAGGGGGCGGGAGAGACCCAGTACTTC,TRBJ2-5,TRBV6-5,-,TRBD1
CASSLDGTGNQPQHF,TGTGCCAGCAGCTTGGATGGGACAGGGAATCAGCCCCAGCATTTT,TRBJ1-5,TRBV5-5,-,TRBD1
CASSRIGQGAIEQFF,TGTGCCAGCAGCCGGATAGGACAGGGGGCCATTGAGCAGTTCTTC,TRBJ2-1,TRBV7-2,-,TRBD1
CASSLERASGAEAFF,TGTGCCAGCAGCTTAGAAAGGGCCTCGGGGGCTGAAGCTTTCTTT,TRBJ1-1,TRBV11-2,once,-
CASSRDRDYGYTF,TGTGCCAGCAGCCGGGACAGGGATTATGGCTACACCTTC,TRBJ1-2,TRBV7-2,once,TRBD1
CASSQEGRVREKLFF,TGTGCCAGCAGCCAAGAAGGCAGGGTGCGAGAAAAACTGTTTTTT,TRBJ1-4,TRBV14,-,-
CASSFTGGEYGYTF,TGCGCCAGCAGCTTCACGGGCGGGGAATATGGCTACACCTTC,TRBJ1-2,TRBV5-1,-,-
CASSPQEGSYEQYF,TGTGCCAGCTCACCACAAGAAGGATCCTACGAGCAGTACTTC,TRBJ2-7,TRBV18,few,-
CASSRTVRGYTF,TGTGCCAGCAGCCGGACAGTTCGTGGCTACACCTTC,TRBJ1-2,TRBV7-2,-,-
CASSKDAPGANVLTF,TGTGCCAGTAGTAAGGACGCCCCTGGGGCCAACGTCCTGACTTTC,TRBJ2-6,TRBV19,-,-
CSARQIYEQYF,TGCAGTGCTAGACAAATTTACGAGCAGTACTTC,TRBJ2-7,TRBV20-1,-,-
CASSTMAGMNGKLFF,TGTGCCAGCAGTACCATGGCCGGGATGAATGGAAAACTGTTTTTT,TRBJ1-4,TRBV28,-,-
CASSIARDTGELFF,TGTGCCAGTAGTATAGCGCGGGACACCGGGGAGCTGTTTTTT,TRBJ2-2,TRBV19,few,-
CASSLVPLGRSYNSPLHF,TGTGCCAGCAGTTTAGTGCCCCTGGGTCGTTCGTATAATTCACCCCTCCACTTT,TRBJ1-6,TRBV27,-,-
CASSYKQYNNSPLHF,TGTGCCAGCAGTTACAAGCAGTATAACAATTCACCCCTCCACTTT,TRBJ1-6,TRBV6-6,-,-
CASSLAWRQGGEQYF,TGTGCCAGCAGCTTAGCGTGGAGACAGGGAGGCGAGCAGTACTTC,TRBJ2-7,TRBV7-2,-,-
CASSPLRGGVELAFF,TGTGCCAGTAGTCCACTTCGGGGCGGGGTGGAATTAGCTTTCTTT,TRBJ1-1,TRBV19,-,-
CASSNLGTGVYEQYF,TGTGCCAGCAGCAATTTGGGGACAGGGGTCTACGAGCAGTACTTC,TRBJ2-7,TRBV28,-,TRBD1
CASSLAGTVSYEQYF,TGCGCCAGCAGCTTGGCCGGGACAGTCTCCTACGAGCAGTACTTC,TRBJ2-7,TRBV5-1,-,TRBD1
CASNGVGNYGYTF,TGTGCCAGCAATGGAGTTGGGAACTATGGCTACACCTTC,TRBJ1-2,TRBV2,few,-
CASSMDVTRDGYTF,TGTGCCAGTAGTATGGACGTTACCAGGGATGGCTACACCTTC,TRBJ1-2,TRBV19,-,-
CASSLLGELFF,TGTGCCAGCAGCTTGCTAGGTGAGCTGTTTTTT,TRBJ2-2,TRBV5-6,-,-
CASSYRTGTVNSPLHF,TGTGCCAGCAGTTACAGGACAGGGACGGTTAATTCACCCCTCCACTTT,TRBJ1-6,TRBV6-5,once,TRBD1
CASSSGRITDTQYF,TGTGCCAGCAGCTCAGGACGGATCACAGATACGCAGTATTTT,TRBJ2-3,TRBV5-4,-,-
CASSLGLGSNEKLFF,TGTGCCAGCAGCTTAGGGCTTGGGAGTAATGAAAAACTGTTTTTT,TRBJ1-4,TRBV7-6,once,-
CASSNRQGANSPLHF,TGTGCCAGTAGTAACCGACAGGGGGCAAATTCACCCCTCCACTTT,TRBJ1-6,TRBV19,few,TRBD1
CATSRGLAGEEQYF,TGTGCCACCAGCAGAGGACTAGCGGGGGAAGAGCAGTACTTC,TRBJ2-7,TRBV15,-,TRBD2
CASSSVEGKDSYEQYF,TGTGCCAGCAGCTCGGTGGAGGGTAAGGACTCCTACGAGCAGTACTTC,TRBJ2-7,TRBV5-6,once,-
CASSEGLAGGQYF,TGTGCCAGCAGCGAAGGGCTAGCGGGGGGGCAGTACTTC,TRBJ2-7,TRBV2,few,TRBD2
CASSKNPGQGTDTQYF,TGTGCCAGTAGTAAAAATCCGGGACAGGGTACAGATACGCAGTATTTT,TRBJ2-3,TRBV19,-,TRBD1
CASSQDITSGGSSTDTQYF,TGCGCCAGCAGCCAAGATATAACTAGCGGGGGATCTAGCACAGATACGCAGTATTTT,TRBJ2-3,TRBV4-1,-,TRBD2